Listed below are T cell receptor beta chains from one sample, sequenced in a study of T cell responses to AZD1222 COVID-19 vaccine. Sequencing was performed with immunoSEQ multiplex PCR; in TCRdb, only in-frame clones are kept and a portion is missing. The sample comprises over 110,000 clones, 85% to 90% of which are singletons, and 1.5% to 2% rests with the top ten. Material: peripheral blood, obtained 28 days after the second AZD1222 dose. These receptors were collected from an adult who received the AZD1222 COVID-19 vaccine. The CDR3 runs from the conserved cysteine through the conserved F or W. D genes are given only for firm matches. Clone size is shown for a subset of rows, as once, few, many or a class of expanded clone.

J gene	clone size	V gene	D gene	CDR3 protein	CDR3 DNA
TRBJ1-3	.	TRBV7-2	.	CASSPNGGGTIYF	TGTGCCAGCAGCCCAAATGGTGGGGGAACCATATATTTT
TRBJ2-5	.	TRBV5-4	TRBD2	CASRPTSGGIQETQYF	TGTGCCAGCAGGCCTACTAGCGGGGGAATTCAAGAGACCCAGTACTTC
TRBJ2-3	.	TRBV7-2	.	CASSHPVVGTDTQYF	TGTGCCAGCAGCCACCCGGTAGTCGGCACAGATACGCAGTATTTT
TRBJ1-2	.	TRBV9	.	CASSVDSYGYTF	TGTGCCAGCAGCGTAGACAGTTATGGCTACACCTTC
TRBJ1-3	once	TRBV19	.	CASTPTRSGNTIYF	TGTGCCAGTACCCCGACCCGCTCTGGAAACACCATATATTTT
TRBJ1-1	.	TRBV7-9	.	CASSPRTGNTEAFF	TGTGCCAGCAGCCCGAGGACGGGGAACACTGAAGCTTTCTTT
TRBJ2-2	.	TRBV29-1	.	CSVVRAGTLSTGELFF	TGCAGCGTTGTCAGGGCGGGAACGCTTTCCACCGGGGAGCTGTTTTTT
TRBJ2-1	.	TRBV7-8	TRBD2	CASSTAGVEQFF	TGTGCCAGCAGCACGGCGGGGGTGGAGCAGTTCTTC
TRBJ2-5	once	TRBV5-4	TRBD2	CASSLLLAGTETQYF	TGTGCCAGCAGCTTGCTTCTAGCGGGAACGGAGACCCAGTACTTC
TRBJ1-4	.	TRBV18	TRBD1	CASSPRDRGNEKLFF	TGTGCCAGCTCACCCCGGGACAGGGGTAATGAAAAACTGTTTTTT
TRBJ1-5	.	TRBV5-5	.	CASSLVGRDGQPQHF	TGTGCCAGCAGCTTGGTGGGCCGTGATGGGCAGCCCCAGCATTTT
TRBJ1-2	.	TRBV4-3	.	CASSQDQVLNYGYTF	TGCGCCAGCAGCCAAGATCAAGTTCTTAACTATGGCTACACCTTC
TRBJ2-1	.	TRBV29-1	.	CSVESSGSSYNEQFF	TGCAGCGTTGAATCGTCTGGGTCCTCCTACAATGAGCAGTTCTTC
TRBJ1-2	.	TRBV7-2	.	CASSLQASRAKGYTF	TGTGCCAGCAGCTTGCAGGCGTCAAGAGCAAAAGGCTACACCTTC
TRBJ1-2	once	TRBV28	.	CASSSSYGYTF	TGTGCCAGCAGTTCCTCGTATGGCTACACCTTC